The 29 T cell receptor beta chains below all came from one sample that was sequenced in a study of blood T cell repertoires in COVID-19. Sequencing was performed with immunoSEQ multiplex PCR; in TCRdb, only in-frame clones are kept and a portion is missing. The data show some 150,000 clones, around nine tenths seen once. Input material: peripheral blood. The receptors here all came from a man in his 60s with active or convalescent COVID-19.

The chain links TRBV7-2 to TRBJ2-2; 13 bases map to TRBD2. After removal of 2 bases from V and 4 bases from J, the junction contained 4 bases not matched to a gene. The CDR3 is made up of 17 amino acids. Germline CDR1 is SGHTA and CDR2 is FQGNSA. CDR3 residues: CASSLTSGGAATGELFF. The CDR3 DNA reads TGTGCCAGCAGCTTAACTAGCGGGGGGGCTGCCACCGGGGAGCTGTTTTTT.

The chain is built from TRBV28 and TRBJ1-2; perhaps TRBD1 as D (5 bases). Trimming removed 6 bases from V and 12 bases from J, with 26 bases in between. Germline values: CDR1 MDHEN, CDR2 SYDVKM. The CDR3 has 15 residues. The CDR3, as DNA: TGTGCCAGCAGCCCAGGAGTGGTAGGGGTCCCTTGGGACACCTTC. Protein sequence: CASSPGVVGVPWDTF.

The chain has TRBV15 and TRBJ1-5; no clear D. Germline lookup yields CDR1 LNHNV and CDR2 YYDKDF (reference sequence). CDR3 length: 15 amino acids. The germline V and J ends were trimmed by 0 bases and 7 bases, with 13 bases remaining between them. The DNA for the CDR3 is TGTGCCACCAGCAGAGATTGGCACGTCGGGCAGCCCCAGCATTTT. Its translation: CATSRDWHVGQPQHF.

The V call is TRBV18, the J call TRBJ2-7, with D perhaps TRBD1 (7 bases). CDR1 is KGHSH, CDR2 LQKENI, per germline. This CDR3 is 14 amino acids long. V lost 11 bases to trimming and J lost 2 bases, with 19 bases between them. CDR3 protein: CASRGTVGAYEQYF. The CDR3 bases are TGTGCCTCACGGGGGACAGTTGGTGCCTACGAGCAGTACTTC.

On this clone: A read error may produce the germline difference seen at one junction end. The chain carries TRBV7-2 and TRBJ2-1; the match to TRBD2 covers 9 bases. Germline CDR1 SGHTA, CDR2 FQGNSA. The CDR3 has 16 amino acids. In DNA, the CDR3 is TGTGCCAGCAGCCCTTGGGGGACTAGCTCCCACAATGAGCAGTTCTTC. This codes for CASSPWGTSSHNEQFF.

This chain uses TRBV5-1 with TRBJ1-3, with D possibly matching TRBD1 (5 bases). V lost 0 bases to trimming and J lost 2 bases, with 9 bases between them. The CDR3 sequence is 15 residues long. The germline V gene has CDR1 SGHRS and CDR2 YFSETQ. Written as DNA, the CDR3 is TGCGCCAGCAGCTTGGAGGCAGGGACTGGAAACACCATATATTTT. Translating it yields CASSLEAGTGNTIYF.

The chain uses TRBV4-3 and TRBJ1-2, with TRBD1 as a possible D gene (6 bases). The V gene lost 4 bases and the J gene lost 2 bases, with 8 bases spanning the gap. Per the germline V gene, CDR1 is LGHNA and CDR2 is YSLEER. The CDR3 runs 13 residues. CDR3 nucleotide sequence: TGCGCCAGCAGCCCCCAGGGGAACTATGGCTACACCTTC. Translation: CASSPQGNYGYTF.

The V gene is TRBV19, the J gene TRBJ1-2, with D hard to call. This CDR3 spans 15 amino acids. Per the germline V gene, CDR1 is LNHDA and CDR2 is SQIVND (reference sequence). V lost 9 bases to trimming and J lost 4 bases, with 21 bases between them. CDR3 in amino acids: CASSRTREPLYGYTF. The CDR3 bases are TGTGCCAGCTCACGCACCCGGGAGCCACTCTATGGCTACACCTTC.

The rearrangement joins TRBV4-2 to TRBJ2-1; no firm D call. CDR3 length: 15 residues. CDR1 is LGHNA and CDR2 is YNFKEQ in the germline V gene. V shed 1 base and J shed 1 base, with 8 bases lying between them. The chain's CDR3 is CASSQGRDSYNEQFF. CDR3 bases: TGTGCCAGCAGCCAAGGGAGAGATTCCTACAATGAGCAGTTCTTC.

The chain recombines TRBV28 with TRBJ1-1; D ambiguous. Trimming took off 7 bases at V and 6 bases at J, with 15 bases between the two ends. The CDR3 extends over 13 amino acids. Germline-derived CDR1 and CDR2 are MDHEN and SYDVKM. CDR3 in amino acids: CASTPIRQAEAFF. The DNA of the CDR3 is TGTGCCAGCACCCCGATTCGGCAGGCTGAAGCTTTCTTT.

This chain connects TRBV20-1 to TRBJ2-7; D remains ambiguous. Germline V gene sequence: CDR1 DFQATT, CDR2 SNEGSKA (reference sequence). Trimming cost V 5 bases and J 3 bases, with 5 bases left between them. CDR3 length equals 10 residues. The CDR3 is CSAQDYEQYF. CDR3 DNA: TGCAGTGCTCAGGACTACGAGCAGTACTTC.

As regards this clone: The same CDR3 can be traced to other DNA sequences in this sample. This sequence joins TRBV5-1 and TRBJ2-7; D not certain. The CDR3 consists of 14 residues. Trimming took 0 bases from V and 0 from J, leaving 7 bases between them. Germline loops: CDR1 SGHRS, CDR2 YFSETQ. For the CDR3, the DNA is TGCGCCAGCAGCTTGGGGGCCACCTCCTACGAGCAGTACTTC. Translating gives CASSLGATSYEQYF.

The gene calls are TRBV5-1 and TRBJ1-3; TRBD1 matches at 9 bases. The trim removed 0 bases at V and 8 bases at J, leaving 3 bases unmatched. This CDR3 contains 14 residues. Germline V gene sequence: CDR1 SGHRS, CDR2 YFSETQ. The chain's CDR3 is CASSLGDREDTIYF. CDR3 nucleotide sequence: TGCGCCAGCAGCTTGGGGGACAGGGAAGACACCATATATTTT.

In DNA form, the CDR3 reads TGTGCCAGCAGCTTGGGAGGAGATGGCTACACCTTC. It encodes CASSLGGDGYTF. V and J are TRBV11-1 and TRBJ1-2; D is uncertain. CDR1 is SGHAT, CDR2 FQDESV, per germline (reference sequence). The CDR3 is 12 amino acids. V was cut by 3 bases and J by 6 bases, with 8 bases left in between.

The rearrangement uses TRBV6-5 and TRBJ1-4; 11 positions agree with TRBD1. Unmatched junction bases numbered 5, after V lost 7 bases and J lost 7 bases. Germline assignment: CDR1 MNHEY and CDR2 SVGAGI. CDR3 length: 14 amino acids. The DNA of the CDR3 is TGTGCCAGCACACCGGACAGGGGGCGTGAAAAACTGTTTTTT. As protein: CASTPDRGREKLFF.

This clone has a single count. This chain joins TRBV29-1 and TRBJ1-6; 8 bases line up with TRBD1. J gave up 10 bases and V 4 bases, and 6 bases lay outside the gene matches. Germline V gene lookup returns CDR1 SQVTM and CDR2 ANQGSEA. The CDR3 covers 13 residues. CDR3 residues: CSVGRDRTSPLHF. CDR3 in DNA: TGCAGCGTTGGGCGGGACAGGACATCACCCCTCCACTTT.

The chain is built from TRBV7-3 and TRBJ2-2; tentative D call: TRBD2 (6 bases). The germline V gene encodes CDR1 SGHTA and CDR2 FQGTGA. This CDR3 region has 13 residues. Trimming pared 5 bases from V and 8 bases from J, leaving 12 bases between. Written as DNA, the CDR3 is TGTGCCAGCAGCCGTATCGGGGGAGGGGAGCTGTTTTTT. This encodes CASSRIGGGELFF.

The V gene is TRBV15, the J gene TRBJ2-5; 9 nucleotides agree with TRBD2. Unmatched junction bases numbered 9, after V lost 1 base and J lost 6 bases. CDR1 and CDR2 from the germline V gene are LNHNV and YYDKDF (reference sequence). The CDR3 is 16 amino acids. The CDR3 coding sequence is TGTGCCACCAGCAGAGGGGGTAGCGGGGGTGAAAAGACCCAGTACTTC. Its translation: CATSRGGSGGEKTQYF. Drawing the rest from reference TRBV15 and TRBJ2-5, the complete variable domain is DAMVIQNPRYQVTQFGKPVTLSCSQTLNHNVMYWYQQKSSQAPKLLFHYYDKDFNNEADTPDNFQSRRPNTSFCFLDIRSPGLGDTAMYLCATSRGGSGGEKTQYFGPGTRLLVL.

This chain connects TRBV19 to TRBJ2-7; D gene ambiguous. The CDR3 is made up of 13 amino acids. Germline lookup yields CDR1 LNHDA and CDR2 SQIVND (reference sequence). Trimming removed 1 base from V and 3 bases from J, with 7 bases in between. The CDR3 spells CASSIGGFYEQYF. CDR3 DNA sequence: TGTGCCAGTAGTATAGGCGGATTCTACGAGCAGTACTTC. Looking up the rest from reference TRBV19 and TRBJ2-7 gives the full variable domain: DGGITQSPKYLFRKEGQNVTLSCEQNLNHDAMYWYRQDPGQGLRLIYYSQIVNDFQKGDIAEGYSVSREKKESFPLTVTSAQKNPTAFYLCASSIGGFYEQYFGPGTRLTVT.

The DNA for the CDR3 is TGTGCCAGCAGCACGGGGGAGGACATATTTGGAGCTTTCTTT. Translation gives CASSTGEDIFGAFF. The V call is TRBV7-9, the J call TRBJ1-1; TRBD1 might be the D (5 bases). Looked up from germline, CDR1 is SEHNR and CDR2 is FQNEAQ (reference sequence). The CDR3 loop spans 14 amino acids. Trimming pared 5 bases from V and 10 bases from J, leaving 20 bases between.

The rearrangement links TRBV9 to TRBJ2-7; 8 bases are shared with TRBD2. V was pared by 1 base and J by 6 bases, with 9 bases of the junction left unmatched. This CDR3 has 15 amino acids. Germline lookup yields CDR1 SGDLS and CDR2 YYNGEE. The CDR3 DNA reads as TGTGCCAGCAGCGTATTAGGGACTAGAATCGCCGAGCAGTACTTC. Translating gives CASSVLGTRIAEQYF.

This sequence joins TRBV4-1 and TRBJ2-7; D possibly corresponds to TRBD2 (5 bases). Trimming removed 1 base from V and 1 base from J, with 11 bases in between. Germline V gives CDR1 MGHRA, CDR2 YSYEKL. The CDR3 contains 15 residues. The CDR3 sequence is CASSQVIAQSYEQYF. As DNA, the CDR3 is TGCGCCAGCAGCCAAGTAATAGCGCAATCCTACGAGCAGTACTTC.

The chain couples TRBV5-5 to TRBJ1-4; TRBD1 is a possible D gene (5 bases). The V end was cut by 4 bases, the J end by 5 bases, with 15 bases between. Germline V gene data show CDR1 as SGHKS and CDR2 as YYEKEE (reference sequence). This CDR3 region has 15 residues. This CDR3 reads CASSDRRRLNEKLFF. CDR3 sequence (DNA): TGTGCCAGCAGCGACAGACGGCGGCTAAATGAAAAACTGTTTTTT.

V gene TRBV6-5 combines with J gene TRBJ2-5, with D hard to call. V gave up 5 bases and J gave up 5 bases, with 9 bases separating them. CDR1 is MNHEY, CDR2 SVGAGI, per germline. The CDR3 is 12 residues long. In nucleotides, the CDR3 is TGTGCCAGCAGTCCCTACGGGGAGACCCAGTACTTC. Encoded protein: CASSPYGETQYF.

The chain uses TRBV30 and TRBJ1-1; D is possibly TRBD1 (6 bases). The ends were cut back, 5 bases at V and 5 bases at J, with 12 bases in the middle. The V gene's germline CDR1 is GTSNPN and CDR2 SVGIG (reference sequence). The CDR3 loop spans 12 amino acids. CDR3 bases: TGTGCCTGGTGGAGGGGGGGGACTGAAGCTTTCTTT. It is translated as CAWWRGGTEAFF.

The gene calls are TRBV27 and TRBJ2-5, with D perhaps matching TRBD1 (8 bases). V was trimmed by 3 bases and J by 4 bases, leaving 15 bases between them. The CDR3 loop spans 15 amino acids. Germline V gene lookup returns CDR1 MNHEY and CDR2 SMNVEV (reference sequence). The CDR3 DNA reads TGTGCCAGCAGTTTCAGGACAGGGAGGGGAGAGACCCAGTACTTC. It is translated as CASSFRTGRGETQYF.

The table lists this clone with a count of one. The gene calls are TRBV6-5 and TRBJ1-2; no definite D call. The V gene's germline CDR1 is MNHEY and CDR2 SVGAGI. The CDR3 is 13 amino acids. V was clipped by 8 bases and J by 2 bases, with 12 bases between them. The CDR3 nucleotides are TGTGCCAGCTACCGCCCGGAGAACTATGGCTACACCTTC. This codes for CASYRPENYGYTF.

The chain employs TRBV7-8 and TRBJ2-3; the match to TRBD2 covers 7 bases. The germline V gene has CDR1 SGHVS and CDR2 FQNEAQ. Trimming took 5 bases from V and 7 from J; bases not matched to a gene: 18. There are 17 residues in the CDR3. The CDR3 DNA reads TGTGCCAGCAGCCGAGCGGCGTCCAGCGGGGCTGTTAATACGCAGTATTTT. The encoded protein is CASSRAASSGAVNTQYF.

J is TRBJ2-2 and V is TRBV7-3; 7 bases map to TRBD1. J gave up 6 bases and V 5 bases, and 6 bases lay outside the gene matches. The germline V gene encodes CDR1 SGHTA and CDR2 FQGTGA. The CDR3 spans 14 residues. DNA of the CDR3: TGTGCCAGCAGCCCTCAAGGGGGCCCCGGGGAGCTGTTTTTT. This translates into CASSPQGGPGELFF.